This TCR beta chain was identified in a study of T cell changes during pregnancy in multiple sclerosis. Using immunoSEQ multiplex PCR, the repertoire was profiled, and TCRdb retains in-frame clones only, with some absent. Of around 60,000 clones in the sample, roughly 92% were seen once. The CDR3 consists of 14 residues. V gave up 5 bases and J gave up 4 bases; unmatched junction bases: 5. Germline V gene data show CDR1 as SEHNR and CDR2 as FQNEAQ (reference sequence). This sequence was found in a female donor with multiple sclerosis, enrolled in a pregnancy study. Sequenced material: peripheral blood, taken in the second trimester of pregnancy. The rearrangement joins TRBV7-9 to TRBJ1-1, with 9 bases that match TRBD1. DNA for the CDR3: TGTGCCAGCAGCCCCCGACAGGGGGGCACTGAAGCTTTCTTT. Its protein product is CASSPRQGGTEAFF.